Listed below are T cell receptor beta chains from one sample, sequenced in a study of CD8 T cells in ankylosing spondylitis. TCRdb ran MiXCR on the 5' RACE reads and lists one entry per CDR3 protein. Among 350,000 to 450,000 distinct CDR3 sequences listed, about 25% were seen once. The material sequenced was blood, either unsorted or a sorted T cell fraction (not recorded which). These receptor sequences come from a male donor with ankylosing spondylitis. The CDR3 runs from the conserved cysteine through the conserved F or W. D genes are given only for firm matches. The size field is filled for only some rows; it gives once, few, many or a size class.

TRBV5-6	NA	TRBD2	TRBJ2-1	CASSLFTSGNEQFF	TGTGCCAGCAGCTTGTTCACTAGCGGTAATGAGCAGTTCTTC
TRBV20-1	few	TRBD2	TRBJ2-1	CSATSGRGPGEQFF	TGCAGTGCTACAAGCGGGAGGGGACCAGGTGAGCAGTTCTTC
TRBV12-3/TRBV12-4	NA	NA	TRBJ2-1	CASSLIWVNNEQFF	TGTGCCAGCAGTTTGATATGGGTAAACAATGAGCAGTTCTTC
TRBV2	NA	NA	TRBJ2-3	CASSLRTDSDTQYF	TGTGCCAGCAGTCTCCGGACCGACTCAGATACGCAGTATTTT
TRBV7-2	NA	TRBD2	TRBJ2-5	CASSLQLAGQETQYF	TGTGCCAGCAGCTTACAACTAGCGGGACAAGAGACCCAGTACTTC
TRBV7-9	NA	TRBD2	TRBJ2-1	CASRSSGSGNEQFF	TGTGCCAGCAGGAGTAGCGGGAGCGGGAATGAGCAGTTCTTC
TRBV5-5	NA	TRBD1	TRBJ1-5	CASSGTGTGRNQPQHF	TGTGCCAGCAGCGGAACCGGGACAGGCCGTAATCAGCCCCAGCATTTT
TRBV24-1	few	NA	TRBJ2-1	CATDDEGDEQFF	TGTGCCACGGACGACGAGGGCGACGAGCAGTTCTTC
TRBV5-1	few	NA	TRBJ2-3	CASSPLVAGVKDTQYF	TGCGCCAGCAGCCCCCTGGTAGCAGGGGTAAAAGATACGCAGTATTTT
TRBV24-1	NA	NA	TRBJ2-1	CATSDPQGGGSSYNEQFF	TGTGCCACCAGTGACCCACAGGGGGGGGGTAGCTCCTACAATGAGCAGTTCTTC
TRBV2	few	TRBD2	TRBJ2-1	CASSEYLGLAGEQNEQFF	TGTGCCAGCAGTGAATATTTAGGACTAGCGGGAGAACAAAATGAGCAGTTCTTC
TRBV20-1	few	NA	TRBJ2-3	CSARLFQGGDTQYF	TGCAGTGCCCGCCTTTTCCAGGGCGGGGATACGCAGTATTTT
TRBV12-3/TRBV12-4	NA	NA	TRBJ1-4	CASSLQGLEKLFF	TGTGCCAGCAGTTTACAGGGTCTGGAAAAACTGTTTTTT
TRBV5-1	NA	NA	TRBJ2-5	CASSLKGLEQETQYF	TGCGCCAGCAGCTTGAAGGGGCTGGAACAAGAGACCCAGTACTTC
TRBV24-1	NA	NA	TRBJ2-3	CATSDPSRSTDTQYF	TGTGCCACCAGTGACCCCTCTCGGAGCACAGATACGCAGTATTTT
TRBV29-1	NA	NA	TRBJ2-3	CSVEEAPRYTQYF	TGCAGCGTTGAAGAGGCTCCCCGCTATACGCAGTATTTT
TRBV5-1	few	TRBD1	TRBJ2-3	CASSLETGTTDTQYF	TGCGCCAGCAGCTTGGAGACAGGGACGACAGATACGCAGTATTTT
TRBV5-1	NA	NA	TRBJ2-5	CASSPRGHVQETQYF	TGCGCCAGCAGCCCGAGAGGGCACGTTCAAGAGACCCAGTACTTC
TRBV6-5	few	NA	TRBJ2-1	CASSLDFGGLREQFF	TGTGCCAGCAGTTTGGACTTCGGGGGGCTACGAGAGCAGTTCTTC
TRBV10-3	few	TRBD1	TRBJ1-1	CAISEVGSRDRGNEAFF	TGTGCCATCAGTGAGGTCGGGAGCCGGGACAGGGGGAATGAAGCTTTCTTT
TRBV18	few	TRBD1	TRBJ1-1	CASSPQNPGQGGAFF	TGTGCCAGCTCACCCCAGAACCCGGGACAGGGGGGAGCTTTCTTT
TRBV12-3/TRBV12-4	many	NA	TRBJ1-1	CASSSDTVKAFF	TGTGCCAGCAGTTCGGATACGGTAAAAGCTTTCTTT
TRBV20-1	NA	TRBD1	TRBJ2-1	CSARMDRSGYNEQFF	TGCAGTGCTAGAATGGACAGGTCCGGTTACAATGAGCAGTTCTTC
TRBV20-1	NA	NA	TRBJ2-7	CSARPGTAGSYEQYF	TGCAGTGCTAGACCTGGGACTGCCGGGTCCTACGAGCAGTACTTC
TRBV6-2/TRBV6-3	NA	TRBD2	TRBJ2-2	CASSYSGLAGPYMNTGELFF	TGTGCCAGCAGTTACTCGGGACTAGCGGGCCCCTATATGAACACCGGGGAGCTGTTTTTT
TRBV30	NA	NA	TRBJ2-2	CAWIPRVDTGELFF	TGTGCCTGGATTCCCAGGGTGGACACCGGGGAGCTGTTTTTT
TRBV2	NA	NA	TRBJ2-5	CASGQIQETQYF	TGTGCCAGCGGGCAGATTCAAGAGACCCAGTACTTC
TRBV12-3/TRBV12-4	NA	NA	TRBJ1-1	CASSFRYLRTEMNTEAFF	TGTGCCAGCAGTTTTCGCTATTTAAGAACTGAAATGAACACTGAAGCTTTCTTT
TRBV7-9	NA	NA	TRBJ1-1	CASSLWTDTEAFF	TGTGCCAGCAGCTTATGGACTGACACTGAAGCTTTCTTT
TRBV12-3/TRBV12-4	many	NA	TRBJ1-2	CASSLTVGGYTF	TGTGCCAGCAGTTTGACGGTTGGGGGCTACACCTTC
TRBV12-3/TRBV12-4	NA	TRBD2	TRBJ2-1	CASSLASSGGDNEQFF	TGTGCCAGCAGTTTAGCCTCTAGCGGGGGAGACAATGAGCAGTTCTTC
TRBV20-1	NA	TRBD2	TRBJ2-1	CSASPGLDQFF	TGCAGTGCTAGTCCGGGACTAGACCAGTTCTTC
TRBV2	few	TRBD2	TRBJ2-2	CASSPQGAGDTGELFF	TGTGCCAGCAGCCCCCAGGGAGCGGGAGACACCGGGGAGCTGTTTTTT